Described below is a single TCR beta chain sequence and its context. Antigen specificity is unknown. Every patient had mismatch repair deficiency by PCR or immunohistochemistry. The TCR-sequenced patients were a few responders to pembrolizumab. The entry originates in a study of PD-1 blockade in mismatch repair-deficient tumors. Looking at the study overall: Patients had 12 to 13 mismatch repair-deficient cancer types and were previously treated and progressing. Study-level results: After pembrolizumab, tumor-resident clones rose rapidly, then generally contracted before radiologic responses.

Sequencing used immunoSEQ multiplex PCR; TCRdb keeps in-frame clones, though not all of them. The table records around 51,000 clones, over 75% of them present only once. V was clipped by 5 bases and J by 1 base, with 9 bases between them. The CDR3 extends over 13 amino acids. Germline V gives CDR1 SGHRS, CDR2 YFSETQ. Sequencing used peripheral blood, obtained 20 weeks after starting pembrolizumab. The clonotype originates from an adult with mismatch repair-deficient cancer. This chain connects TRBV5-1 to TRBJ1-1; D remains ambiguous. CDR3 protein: CASRLTTNTEAFF. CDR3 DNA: TGCGCCAGCAGACTGACTACGAACACTGAAGCTTTCTTT.